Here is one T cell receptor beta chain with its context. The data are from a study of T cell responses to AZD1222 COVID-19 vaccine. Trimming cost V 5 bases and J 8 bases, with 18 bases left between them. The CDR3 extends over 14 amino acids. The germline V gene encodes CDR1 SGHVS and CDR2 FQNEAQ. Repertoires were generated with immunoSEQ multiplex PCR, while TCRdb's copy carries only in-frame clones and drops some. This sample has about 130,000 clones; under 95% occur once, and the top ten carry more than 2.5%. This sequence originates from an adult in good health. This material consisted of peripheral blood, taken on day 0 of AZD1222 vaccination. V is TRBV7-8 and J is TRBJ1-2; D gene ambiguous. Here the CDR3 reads CASSLTGRVWGYTF. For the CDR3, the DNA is TGTGCCAGCAGCCTCACGGGGAGGGTCTGGGGCTACACCTTC.